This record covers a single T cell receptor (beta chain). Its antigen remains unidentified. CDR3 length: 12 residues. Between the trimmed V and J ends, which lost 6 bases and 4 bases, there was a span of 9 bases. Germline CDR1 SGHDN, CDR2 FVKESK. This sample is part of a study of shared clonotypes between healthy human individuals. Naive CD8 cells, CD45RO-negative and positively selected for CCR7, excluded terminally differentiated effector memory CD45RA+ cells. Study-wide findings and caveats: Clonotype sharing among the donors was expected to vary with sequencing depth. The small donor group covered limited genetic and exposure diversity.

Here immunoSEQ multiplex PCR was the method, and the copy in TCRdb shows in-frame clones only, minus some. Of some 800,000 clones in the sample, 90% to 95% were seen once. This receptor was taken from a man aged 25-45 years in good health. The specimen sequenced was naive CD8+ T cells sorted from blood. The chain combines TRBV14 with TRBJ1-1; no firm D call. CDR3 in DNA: TGTGCCAGCAGTCTTCTCGGCACTGAAGCTTTCTTT. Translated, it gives CASSLLGTEAFF.